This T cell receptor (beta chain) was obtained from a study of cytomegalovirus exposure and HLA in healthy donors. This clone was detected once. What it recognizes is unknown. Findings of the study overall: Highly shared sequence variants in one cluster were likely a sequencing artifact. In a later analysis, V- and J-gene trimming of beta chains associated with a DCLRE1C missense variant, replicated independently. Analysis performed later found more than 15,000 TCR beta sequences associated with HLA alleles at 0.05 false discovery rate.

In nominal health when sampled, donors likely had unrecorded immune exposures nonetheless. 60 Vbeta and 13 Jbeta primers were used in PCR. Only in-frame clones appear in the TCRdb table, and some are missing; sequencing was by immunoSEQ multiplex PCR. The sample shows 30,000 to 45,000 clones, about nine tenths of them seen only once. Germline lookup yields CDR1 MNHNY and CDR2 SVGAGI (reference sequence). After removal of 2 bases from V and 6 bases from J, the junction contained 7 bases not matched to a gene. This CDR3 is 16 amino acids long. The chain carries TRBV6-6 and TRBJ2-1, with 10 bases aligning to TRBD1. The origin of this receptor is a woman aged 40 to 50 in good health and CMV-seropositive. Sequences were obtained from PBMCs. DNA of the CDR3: TGTGCCAGCAGTTACCGGGGACAGGGGAAGGGCAATGAGCAGTTCTTC. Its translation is CASSYRGQGKGNEQFF.